These 14 T cell receptor beta chains came from one sample sequenced in a study of T cells in Graves' hyperthyroidism and ophthalmopathy. Using RNA transcripts as the source, TCR beta CDR3 regions were amplified. First-round RT-PCR targeting the TCR CDR3 was performed with the HTBI primer set. TCRdb reanalysed the multiplex PCR reads using MiXCR and keeps one entry per CDR3 protein. In the table there are around 700,000 distinct CDR3 sequences, approximately 40% of which are singletons. The source material was blood. The receptors derive from a woman aged 40-49 years with Graves' hyperthyroidism.

V and J are TRBV27 and TRBJ1-2, with 12 bases that match TRBD1. The CDR3 is 16 amino acids. Germline assignment: CDR1 MNHEY and CDR2 SMNVEV (reference sequence). With V trimmed by 5 bases and J by 5 bases, 9 bases remained unmatched. Here the CDR3 reads CASSIGTGGAWYGYTF. The DNA of the CDR3 is TGTGCCAGCAGTATCGGGACAGGGGGCGCGTGGTATGGCTACACCTTC.

The CDR3 loop reads CSARDRPGLDSYEQYF. CDR3 DNA sequence: TGCAGTGCTAGAGATCGTCCAGGGCTCGATTCCTACGAGCAGTACTTC. This rearrangement joins TRBV20-1 to TRBJ2-7; possible D gene TRBD1, 5 bases. This CDR3 spans 16 amino acids. Per the germline V gene, CDR1 is DFQATT and CDR2 is SNEGSKA (reference sequence). V was clipped by 0 bases and J by 1 base, with 16 bases between them.

This clonotype showed up many times. This chain uses TRBV9 with TRBJ1-3; 7 bases line up with TRBD1. This CDR3 region has 15 residues. Germline V gives CDR1 SGDLS, CDR2 YYNGEE. V dropped 5 bases and J dropped 4; count of bases not matched to a gene: 9. In nucleotides, the CDR3 is TGTGCCAGCAGTGCAAAGGGGACAGCAGGAAACACCATATATTTT. This encodes CASSAKGTAGNTIYF.

The rearrangement links TRBV9 to TRBJ2-5, with D possibly TRBD1 on 6 matching bases. Germline V gene data show CDR1 as SGDLS and CDR2 as YYNGEE. The V and J ends lost 4 bases and 3 bases respectively, with 22 bases between them. The CDR3 is made up of 17 amino acids. The chain's CDR3 is CASSRGRIGTQEETQYF. The CDR3 DNA follows: TGTGCCAGCAGCCGAGGCCGAATCGGGACACAAGAAGAGACCCAGTACTTC.

In the case of this clonotype: A much more abundant neighbour one base away suggests this may be a read error. The chain has TRBV19 and TRBJ2-6, with a tentative D call TRBD2 (6 bases). V lost 8 bases to trimming and J lost 0 bases, with 14 bases between them. The CDR3 contains 16 residues. Germline assignment: CDR1 LNHDA and CDR2 SQIVND (reference sequence). In DNA, the CDR3 is TGTGCCAGTGGTCCGGGACTCCCCTCTGGGGCCAACGTCCTGACTTTC. Protein sequence: CASGPGLPSGANVLTF.

The chain couples TRBV4-3 to TRBJ1-2; unclear D gene. CDR1 LGHNA and CDR2 YSLEER come from the germline V gene. Trimming removed 1 base at V and 1 base at J, with 7 bases between. This CDR3 comprises 14 residues. The CDR3 DNA sequence: TGCGCCAGCAGCCAAGGGGCGCATAACTATGGCTACACCTTC. Its protein is CASSQGAHNYGYTF.

V usage is TRBV5-1 and J usage is TRBJ2-7; 7 bases align to TRBD2. V shed 9 bases, J shed 3 bases, and the junction held 6 bases outside the gene matches. The CDR3 totals 12 residues. Germline lookup yields CDR1 SGHRS and CDR2 YFSETQ. CDR3 sequence (DNA): TGCGCCACAACGGGAGGAGGCTACGAGCAGTACTTC. Translating gives CATTGGGYEQYF.

Details on this clonotype: One junction end disagrees with the germline gene, perhaps due to a read error. V gene TRBV29-1 combines with J gene TRBJ2-7, with a weak D call TRBD2 (6 bases). This CDR3 has 11 amino acids. In germline, CDR1 is SQVTM, CDR2 ANQGSEA. CDR3 amino acids: CSVLGGELGFF. CDR3 sequence (DNA): TGCAGCGTCCTCGGAGGGGAGCTGGGGTTCTTC.

The rearrangement links TRBV6-4 to TRBJ1-1; D unresolved. Trimming removed 5 bases at V and 2 bases at J, with 18 bases between. This CDR3 contains 16 residues. Germline assignment: CDR1 MRHNA and CDR2 SNTAGT. The DNA for the CDR3 is TGTGCCAGCAGTAAACAGTTCTCAGTCCCTAACACTGAAGCTTTCTTT. It codes for CASSKQFSVPNTEAFF.

V usage is TRBV10-2 and J usage is TRBJ1-1; 10 bases agree with TRBD1. Germline V CDR1 and CDR2: WSHSY, SAAADI. The V segment lost 6 bases and the J segment 3 bases; nucleotides outside the gene matches: 1. This CDR3 is 13 amino acids long. CDR3 residues: CASRTGGYTEAFF. CDR3 DNA: TGCGCCAGCAGGACAGGGGGCTACACTGAAGCTTTCTTT.

This clonotype was seen a handful of times. The chain combines TRBV7-2 with TRBJ1-5, with 7 bases that match TRBD1. The V segment lost 6 bases and the J segment 14 bases; nucleotides outside the gene matches: 13. Germline V gene lookup returns CDR1 SGHTA and CDR2 FQGNSA. The CDR3 is 13 residues long. CDR3 sequence: CASRLATTGVKHF. The CDR3 DNA reads TGTGCCAGCAGGCTTGCCACAACAGGGGTGAAGCATTTT.

This clonotype came up many times. The chain is built from TRBV10-1 and TRBJ1-2, with D perhaps matching TRBD1 (5 bases). V was cut by 0 bases and J by 5 bases, with 7 bases left in between. CDR1 is WNHNN and CDR2 is SYGVQD in the germline V gene (reference sequence). The CDR3 extends over 13 amino acids. In DNA, the CDR3 is TGCGCCAGCAGTGAGTCACAGGATTATGGCTACACCTTC. Translating it yields CASSESQDYGYTF.

This clonotype was seen a handful of times. The chain joins TRBV11-2 to TRBJ2-5; no clear D. The CDR3 runs 14 residues. Trimming cost V 5 bases and J 0 bases, with 10 bases left between them. From germline, CDR1 is SGHAT and CDR2 FQNNGV. The CDR3 DNA sequence: TGTGCCAGCAGCCCTCGACTGTACCAAGAGACCCAGTACTTC. It translates to CASSPRLYQETQYF.

This clonotype was detected many times. The J gene is TRBJ1-5, the V gene TRBV20-1; D is unresolved. Trimming took 5 bases from V and 0 from J, leaving 14 bases between them. Germline lookup yields CDR1 DFQATT and CDR2 SNEGSKA (reference sequence). The CDR3 is made up of 15 amino acids. DNA for the CDR3: TGCAGTGCTGCCCGCCCCGAGGTTAGCAATCAGCCCCAGCATTTT. This codes for CSAARPEVSNQPQHF.